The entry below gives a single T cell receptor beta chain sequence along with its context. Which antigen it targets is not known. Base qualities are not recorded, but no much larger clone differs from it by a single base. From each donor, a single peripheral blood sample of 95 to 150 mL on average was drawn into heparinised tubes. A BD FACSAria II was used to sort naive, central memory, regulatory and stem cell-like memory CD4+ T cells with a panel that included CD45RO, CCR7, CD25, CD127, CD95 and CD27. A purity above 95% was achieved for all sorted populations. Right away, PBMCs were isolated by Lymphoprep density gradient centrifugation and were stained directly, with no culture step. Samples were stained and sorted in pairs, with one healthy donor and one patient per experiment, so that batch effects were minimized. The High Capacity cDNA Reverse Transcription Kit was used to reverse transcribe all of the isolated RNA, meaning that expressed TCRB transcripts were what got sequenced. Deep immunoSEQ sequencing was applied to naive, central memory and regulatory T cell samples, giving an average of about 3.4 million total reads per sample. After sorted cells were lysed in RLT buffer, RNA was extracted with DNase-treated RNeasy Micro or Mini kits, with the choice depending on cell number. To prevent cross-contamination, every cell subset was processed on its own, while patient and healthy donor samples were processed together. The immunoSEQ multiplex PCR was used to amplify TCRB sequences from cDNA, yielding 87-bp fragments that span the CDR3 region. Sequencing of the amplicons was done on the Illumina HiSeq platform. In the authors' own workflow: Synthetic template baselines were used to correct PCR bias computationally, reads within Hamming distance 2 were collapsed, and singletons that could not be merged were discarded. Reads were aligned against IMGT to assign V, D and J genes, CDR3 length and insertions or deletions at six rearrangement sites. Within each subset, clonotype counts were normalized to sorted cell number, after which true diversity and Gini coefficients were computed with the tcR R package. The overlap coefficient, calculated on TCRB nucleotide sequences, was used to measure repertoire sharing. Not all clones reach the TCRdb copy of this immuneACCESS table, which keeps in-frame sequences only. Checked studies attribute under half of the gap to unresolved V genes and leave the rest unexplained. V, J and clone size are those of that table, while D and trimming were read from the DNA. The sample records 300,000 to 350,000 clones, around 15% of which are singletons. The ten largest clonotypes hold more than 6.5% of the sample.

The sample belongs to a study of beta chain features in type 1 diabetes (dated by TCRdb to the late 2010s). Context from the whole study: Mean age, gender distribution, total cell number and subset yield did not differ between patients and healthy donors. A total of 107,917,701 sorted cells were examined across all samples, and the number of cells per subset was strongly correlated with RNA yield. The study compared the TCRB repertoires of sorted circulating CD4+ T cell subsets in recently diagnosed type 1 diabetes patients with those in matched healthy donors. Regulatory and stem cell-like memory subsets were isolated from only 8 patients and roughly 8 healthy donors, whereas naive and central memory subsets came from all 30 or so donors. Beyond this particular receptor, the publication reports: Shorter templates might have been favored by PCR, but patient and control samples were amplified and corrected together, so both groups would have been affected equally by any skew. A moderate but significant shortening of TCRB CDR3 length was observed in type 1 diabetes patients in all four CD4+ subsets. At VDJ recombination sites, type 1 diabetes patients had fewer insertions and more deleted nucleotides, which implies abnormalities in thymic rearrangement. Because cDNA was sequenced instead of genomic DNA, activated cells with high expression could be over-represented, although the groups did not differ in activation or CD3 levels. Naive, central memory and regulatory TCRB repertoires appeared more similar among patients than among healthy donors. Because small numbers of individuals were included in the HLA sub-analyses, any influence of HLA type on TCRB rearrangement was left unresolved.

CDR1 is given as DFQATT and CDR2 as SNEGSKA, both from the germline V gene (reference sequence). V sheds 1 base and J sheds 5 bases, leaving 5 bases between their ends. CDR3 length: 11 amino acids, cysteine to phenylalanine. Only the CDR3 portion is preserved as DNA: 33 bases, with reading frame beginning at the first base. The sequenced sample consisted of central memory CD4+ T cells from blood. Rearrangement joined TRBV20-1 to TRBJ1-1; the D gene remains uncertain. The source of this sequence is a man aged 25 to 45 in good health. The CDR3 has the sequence CSARGETEAFF. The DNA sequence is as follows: TGCAGTGCTAGAGGGGAAACTGAAGCTTTCTTT.